Below are 13 T cell receptor beta chains sequenced from a single sample in a study of blood T cell repertoires in COVID-19. The data were produced by immunoSEQ multiplex PCR, yet TCRdb's version contains in-frame clones alone and is incomplete. The table lists fewer than 45,000 clones, around 80% of them singletons. Sequencing input: peripheral blood. These TCRs come from a man between 65 and 79 years old with acute or convalescent COVID-19.

The V gene is TRBV5-3, the J gene TRBJ2-3; 7 bases map to TRBD2. TRBV5-3 is an open reading frame whose function is uncertain. The ends lost 4 bases at V and 1 base at J; junction bases unmatched: 9. There are 16 residues in the CDR3. The CDR3 DNA sequence: TGTGCCAGAAGCCTTACCTCCAGCGGGGGCACAGATACGCAGTATTTT. Its protein product is CARSLTSSGGTDTQYF.

Comments on this clone: An end of the junction does not agree with germline; a read error may underlie this. CDR3 sequence reads: CASTMTVTGELFF. For the CDR3, the DNA is TGTGCTAGCACCATGACAGTCACCGGGGAGCTGTTTTTT. V is TRBV7-7 and J is TRBJ2-2; D perhaps matches TRBD1 (5 bases). Germline loops: CDR1 SSHAT, CDR2 FNYEAQ (reference sequence). The CDR3 sequence is 13 residues long.

The rearrangement links TRBV28 to TRBJ2-2; D possibly corresponds to TRBD1 (6 bases). Germline V gene lookup returns CDR1 MDHEN and CDR2 SYDVKM. The germline V and J ends were trimmed by 6 bases and 3 bases, with 11 bases remaining between them. CDR3 size: 14 residues. DNA of the CDR3: TGTGCCAGCAGGACAGGAGGTGACACCGGGGAGCTGTTTTTT. This codes for CASRTGGDTGELFF.

V gene TRBV29-1 combines with J gene TRBJ1-1, with TRBD1 matching over 9 bases. V was pared by 6 bases and J by 5 bases, with 4 bases of the junction left unmatched. Germline lookup yields CDR1 SQVTM and CDR2 ANQGSEA. The length of the CDR3 is 12 residues. CDR3 protein: CSVWDRETEAFF. CDR3 coding DNA: TGCAGCGTATGGGACAGGGAAACTGAAGCTTTCTTT. The full variable domain, in which reference TRBV29-1 and TRBJ1-1 provide the parts outside the CDR3, is SAVISQKPSRDICQRGTSLTIQCQVDSQVTMMFWYRQQPGQSLTLIATANQGSEATYESGFVIDKFPISRPNLTFSTLTVSNMSPEDSSIYLCSVWDRETEAFFGQGTRLTVV.

The chain is built from TRBV7-2 and TRBJ2-1, with 8 bases aligning to TRBD1. Trimming took 1 base from V and 8 from J; bases not matched to a gene: 1. Germline V gives CDR1 SGHTA, CDR2 FQGNSA. The CDR3 is 13 residues long. The CDR3 region has the DNA TGTGCCAGCAGCTTAGACAGGGGGTATGAGCAGTTCTTC. The encoded protein is CASSLDRGYEQFF.

This chain uses TRBV6-5 with TRBJ1-1; D possibly corresponds to TRBD1 (5 bases). Germline CDR1 is MNHEY and CDR2 is SVGAGI. This CDR3 is built from 14 residues. V lost 2 bases and J 1 base, leaving 8 bases between the germline ends. As DNA, the CDR3 is TGTGCCAGCAGTTACGGGGGGTGGAACACTGAAGCTTTCTTT. Protein product: CASSYGGWNTEAFF.

This clone appeared a few times. The chain couples TRBV29-1 to TRBJ2-2, with D tentatively TRBD1 (5 bases). Germline loops: CDR1 SQVTM, CDR2 ANQGSEA. V was pared by 7 bases and J by 1 base, with 10 bases between. The CDR3 totals 13 residues. This CDR3 is CSAIGQNTGELFF. The CDR3, as DNA: TGCAGCGCTATCGGACAGAACACCGGGGAGCTGTTTTTT.

V gene TRBV6-2 or TRBV6-3 combines with J gene TRBJ2-3; 8 nucleotides align to TRBD1. Germline loops: CDR1 MNHEY, CDR2 SVGEGT. The CDR3 contains 15 residues. Trimming cost V 6 bases and J 3 bases; bases outside gene matches: 8. CDR3 nucleotide sequence: TGTGCCAGCAGCCGATTACAGGGGGGTACAGATACGCAGTATTTT. Protein: CASSRLQGGTDTQYF.

Here the CDR3 reads CASSPDRTSTDTQYF. The CDR3 bases are TGTGCCAGCAGCCCGGACAGAACTAGCACAGATACGCAGTATTTT. The chain links TRBV7-2 to TRBJ2-3, with a weak D call TRBD1 (6 bases). This CDR3 has 15 amino acids. The V end was cut by 5 bases, the J end by 0 bases, with 12 bases between. Germline CDR1 reads SGHTA; CDR2 reads FQGNSA.

This clone appeared once. This rearrangement joins TRBV11-3 to TRBJ2-1; possibly TRBD2 for D (5 bases). CDR1 and CDR2 (germline): SGHNT, YENEEA. The V end lost 1 base, the J end lost 8 bases, and 12 bases lay between the germline ends. The CDR3 extends over 14 amino acids. The CDR3 loop is CASSLGIARDEQFF. The CDR3 DNA reads TGTGCCAGCAGCTTAGGGATAGCGCGGGATGAGCAGTTCTTC.

The chain uses TRBV19 and TRBJ1-5, with 9 bases lining up with TRBD1. The CDR3 spans 16 residues. The V segment lost 2 bases and the J segment 2 bases; nucleotides outside the gene matches: 4. CDR1 and CDR2 from the germline V gene are LNHDA and SQIVND (reference sequence). The CDR3 region has the DNA TGTGCCAGTAGTATAAGGCGACAGGGGGGCAATCAGCCCCAGCATTTT. As protein: CASSIRRQGGNQPQHF.

The chain joins TRBV3-1 (or the pseudogene TRBV3-2) to TRBJ2-1; 11 bases match TRBD2. Germline-derived CDR1 and CDR2 are LGHDT and YNNKEL (reference sequence). After removal of 8 bases from V and 1 base from J, the junction contained 16 bases not matched to a gene. This CDR3 contains 19 residues. Here the CDR3 reads CASRGPSPSGGTSYNEQFF. In DNA, the CDR3 is TGTGCCAGCCGTGGACCCTCGCCTAGCGGGGGGACTTCCTACAATGAGCAGTTCTTC.

The CDR3 spells CASSYRWEGSTYEQYF. DNA for the CDR3: TGTGCCAGCAGTTACCGATGGGAGGGCAGCACCTACGAGCAGTACTTC. The V and J genes are TRBV6-5 and TRBJ2-7, with 7 bases fitting TRBD2. Looked up from germline, CDR1 is MNHEY and CDR2 is SVGAGI. V lost 2 bases and J lost 2; bases outside the gene matches: 9. The CDR3 consists of 16 residues.